The present entry profiles one T cell receptor beta chain with its context. Its specificity is unknown. The CDR3 spans 14 residues. Per the germline V gene, CDR1 is SNHLY and CDR2 is FYNNEI. This specimen comes from a study of CXCR3-negative and CXCR3-positive naive CD8 T cells. Broader study findings: Greater hydrophobicity was found in TRB CDR3s of CXCR3-positive naive cells than of CXCR3-negative naive cells.

TRB cDNA was prepared as libraries by UMI-labeled 5' RACE. TCRdb reprocessed the 5' RACE reads and stores each CDR3 protein as one record, lacking DNA. The sample data list under 75,000 distinct CDR3 sequences. The J gene is TRBJ1-5, the V gene TRBV2; TCRdb calls TRBD1, which cannot be checked without DNA. The origin of this receptor is a human donor in good health. Some clones in this sample may be carry-over from other donors' samples. The material sequenced was naive CXCR3+ CD8+ T cells from blood. Subset specified: CD45RO-CCR7+CD27+CD95- naive CD8+ T cells expressing CXCR3 (TNR3+). The CDR3 sequence is CASNEGVSNQPQHF.